The 18 T cell receptor beta chains presented below share a single source sample, sequenced in a study of naive and memory T cell subsets. Four PCR rounds used nested alpha and beta constant region primers plus the SP2 primer. A single record per CDR3 protein comes from TCRdb applying MiXCR to the UMI-ligation and nested PCR reads. Of over 13,000 distinct CDR3 sequences detected, less than 5.5% appear once; the ten largest clones hold approximately 8%. Treatment: skin biopsy from PPD injection site in Mantoux-positive individual. The library had UMIs added by 3' ligation of an oligonucleotide to TCR cDNA. Sequenced material: skin, taken from a tuberculin skin test site. All receptors come from an adult in good health.

This clonotype was observed many times. The rearrangement uses TRBV12-5 and TRBJ1-1; no clear D. With 6 bases removed from V and 1 base from J, the gap between germline ends came to 15 bases. Per the germline V gene, CDR1 is LGHNT and CDR2 is FRNRAP. The CDR3 sequence is 15 residues long. The CDR3 spells CASGTLSLRNTEAFF. The DNA for the CDR3 is TGTGCTAGTGGAACCCTAAGCCTCAGGAACACTGAAGCTTTCTTT.

This clonotype has at least ten counts. J is TRBJ2-3 and V is TRBV20-1, with 11 bases lining up with TRBD2. The CDR3 extends over 15 amino acids. The V gene's germline CDR1 is DFQATT and CDR2 SNEGSKA (reference sequence). Trimming cost V 5 bases and J 0 bases; bases outside gene matches: 4. The CDR3 sequence is CSAPRLAGSTDTQYF. CDR3 nucleotides: TGCAGTGCTCCCCGACTAGCGGGGAGCACAGATACGCAGTATTTT.

This clonotype has at least ten counts. The chain couples TRBV18 to TRBJ1-1; 7 nucleotides match TRBD1. V trimming: 2 bases; J trimming: 7 bases; junction bases outside the gene matches: 7. Germline V CDR1 and CDR2: KGHSH, LQKENI. There are 14 residues in the CDR3. In nucleotides, the CDR3 is TGTGCCAGCTCACCAGAGACAGGGTTTGTTGAAGCTTTCTTT. Translation gives CASSPETGFVEAFF. Full variable domain (missing parts from reference TRBV18 and TRBJ1-1): NAGVMQNPRHLVRRRGQEARLRCSPMKGHSHVYWYRQLPEEGLKFMVYLQKENIIDESGMPKERFSAEFPKEGPSILRIQQVVRGDSAAYFCASSPETGFVEAFFGQGTRLTVV.

This clonotype was counted at least ten times. The J gene is TRBJ2-3, the V gene TRBV29-1; the match to TRBD2 covers 7 bases. The ends lost 2 bases at V and 5 bases at J; junction bases unmatched: 7. The CDR3 length is 14 residues. Germline V gene lookup returns CDR1 SQVTM and CDR2 ANQGSEA. The CDR3 bases are TGCAGCGTTGAATCGAGCGGGGTGGGAGATACGCAGTATTTT. Protein: CSVESSGVGDTQYF.

This clonotype was counted at least ten times. The chain employs TRBV7-6 and TRBJ1-3, with D perhaps TRBD1 (5 bases). Per germline, CDR1 SGHVS and CDR2 FNYEAQ. Trimming took 4 bases from V and 2 from J, leaving 12 bases between them. The CDR3 is 15 residues long. The DNA of the CDR3 is TGTGCCAGCAGCTCGACTGGGGGAACTGGAAACACCATATATTTT. Its protein product is CASSSTGGTGNTIYF.

This clonotype was observed at least ten times. V usage is TRBV7-2 and J usage is TRBJ2-7; D may match TRBD1 or TRBD2 (5 bases each). Trimming stripped 1 base from V and 2 bases from J, with 12 bases between. CDR3 length: 15 residues. CDR1 and CDR2 from the germline V gene are SGHTA and FQGNSA. The CDR3 DNA is TGTGCCAGCAGCTTAGGAGGGACGAAGACCTACGAGCAGTACTTC. This gives the protein CASSLGGTKTYEQYF.

This clonotype was observed many times. The chain couples TRBV20-1 to TRBJ2-1, with 13 bases lining up with TRBD2. The CDR3 is 15 amino acids. V trimming: 3 bases; J trimming: 8 bases; junction bases outside the gene matches: 7. Germline V gene lookup returns CDR1 DFQATT and CDR2 SNEGSKA (reference sequence). This CDR3 is CSASYTSGGAYEQFF. DNA for the CDR3: TGCAGTGCTAGTTACACTAGCGGGGGGGCTTATGAGCAGTTCTTC.

This clonotype has a handful of counts. This chain links TRBV9 with TRBJ1-6; no clear D. Germline CDR1 is SGDLS and CDR2 is YYNGEE. The CDR3 sequence is 15 residues long. The germline V and J ends were trimmed by 3 bases and 0 bases, with 7 bases remaining between them. The CDR3 bases are TGTGCCAGCAGCGAAAGGAGCTCCTATAATTCACCCCTCCACTTT. Translating gives CASSERSSYNSPLHF. The full variable domain, rest sourced from reference TRBV9 and TRBJ1-6, is DSGVTQTPKHLITATGQRVTLRCSPRSGDLSVYWYQQSLDQGLQFLIQYYNGEERAKGNILERFSAQQFPDLHSELNLSSLELGDSALYFCASSERSSYNSPLHFGNGTRLTVT.

This clonotype was observed at least ten times. V is TRBV4-2 and J is TRBJ2-7, with 8 positions matching TRBD1. The length of the CDR3 is 16 residues. V lost 1 base, J lost 3 bases, and 8 bases stayed unmatched. Per the germline V gene, CDR1 is LGHNA and CDR2 is YNFKEQ. The CDR3 sequence is CASSQGSDRARYEQYF. In DNA form, the CDR3 reads TGTGCCAGCAGCCAAGGTTCGGACAGGGCACGCTACGAGCAGTACTTC.

This clonotype was seen repeatedly, ten times or more. This chain uses TRBV6-1 with TRBJ2-5, with TRBD1 matching 7 bases. Trimming removed 5 bases from V and 4 bases from J; junction bases left unmatched: 10. Germline CDR1 and CDR2: MNHNS and SASEGT. CDR3 length equals 15 residues. CDR3 sequence (DNA): TGTGCCAGCAGTTTGGGGACAGTTGGGCGAGAGACCCAGTACTTC. It encodes CASSLGTVGRETQYF.

Concerning this clonotype: Given a much more abundant clone one base away, this may be a read error. Likely a read error: the CDR3 ends without its conserved phenylalanine or tryptophan. The genes are TRBV9 and TRBJ2-3; possible D gene TRBD1, 6 bases. V lost 3 bases, J lost 0 bases, and 11 bases lay in between. The CDR3 extends over 15 amino acids. In germline, CDR1 is SGDLS, CDR2 YYNGEE. This chain's CDR3 is CASSADRTSTDTQYL. The CDR3 coding sequence is TGTGCCAGCAGCGCCGACAGGACCAGCACAGATACGCAGTATCTT.

This clonotype has only a few counts. The rearrangement links TRBV7-3 to TRBJ1-6, with 9 bases matching TRBD1. J gave up 8 bases and V 3 bases, and 2 bases lay outside the gene matches. CDR1 SGHTA and CDR2 FQGTGA come from the germline V gene. This CDR3 spans 14 amino acids. CDR3 nucleotide sequence: TGTGCCAGCAGCTTGACAGGGGGGGATTCACCCCTCCACTTT. Amino acid sequence: CASSLTGGDSPLHF.

In this sample, this clonotype turned up a few times. The CDR3 reads CASSLAGVAGELFF. The CDR3 DNA is TGTGCCAGCAGTTTAGCGGGGGTTGCCGGGGAGCTGTTTTTT. The rearrangement uses TRBV6-2 or TRBV6-3 and TRBJ2-2; 9 bases agree with TRBD2. Trimming cost V 4 bases and J 6 bases; bases outside gene matches: 3. The CDR3 totals 14 residues. Germline V CDR1 and CDR2: MNHEY, SVGEGT.

This clonotype was recorded at least ten times. This rearrangement joins TRBV28 to TRBJ2-7, with a weak D call TRBD1 (6 bases). The V and J ends lost 6 bases and 3 bases respectively, with 15 bases between them. Germline V gene lookup returns CDR1 MDHEN and CDR2 SYDVKM. This CDR3 comprises 14 residues. CDR3 sequence: CASRPRDILYEQYF. The CDR3 DNA is TGTGCCAGCAGACCCCGGGACATCCTCTACGAGCAGTACTTC.

In its sample, this clonotype was seen many times. The rearrangement joins TRBV4-3 to TRBJ1-2; TRBD1 matches 10 bases. This CDR3 is built from 13 residues. J was trimmed by 8 bases and V by 8 bases; bases with no gene match: 8. Germline V lookup: CDR1 LGHNA, CDR2 YSLEER. The CDR3 sequence: CASGSRTGGGYTF. The CDR3 nucleotides read TGCGCCAGCGGATCGCGGACAGGGGGAGGCTACACCTTC.

In its sample, this clonotype is medium-sized (0.01 to 0.1%). CDR3 residues: CASSGQGFRNSPLHF. Written as DNA, the CDR3 is TGTGCCAGCAGCGGACAGGGATTTCGGAATTCACCCCTCCACTTT. This rearrangement joins TRBV7-2 to TRBJ1-6; 8 bases map to TRBD1. The junction had 7 bases not matched to a gene; V was cut back by 5 bases and J by 7 bases. CDR3 length: 15 residues. Per the germline V gene, CDR1 is SGHTA and CDR2 is FQGNSA.

The CDR3 DNA follows: TGTGCCAGTAGCCCCGGACTACTAGCGGCGACCGGGGAGCTGTTTTTT. This codes for CASSPGLLAATGELFF. The chain has TRBV19 and TRBJ2-2; TRBD2 matches at 8 bases. Germline assignment: CDR1 LNHDA and CDR2 SQIVND (reference sequence). This CDR3 is 16 amino acids long. Trimming took 6 bases from V and 5 from J; bases not matched to a gene: 11.

The table lists this clonotype with many counts. The chain has TRBV10-3 and TRBJ2-5, with a weak D call TRBD1 (5 bases). Germline CDR1 ENHRY, CDR2 SYGVKD. CDR3 length: 17 amino acids. V lost 6 bases to trimming and J lost 1 base, with 21 bases between them. CDR3 nucleotides: TGTGCCATCAGCGACGGATATAAAACAGGTTTCCAAGAGACCCAGTACTTC. It encodes CAISDGYKTGFQETQYF.